These T cell receptor beta chains were read from a single sample in a study of cytomegalovirus exposure and HLA in healthy donors. Assay: immunoSEQ multiplex PCR; the TCRdb copy retains only in-frame clones and omits some. The profile shows around 170,000 clones, 77% of them singletons. The sample consisted of PBMCs. All receptors derive from a young man in good health and CMV-seronegative. Each CDR3 is given with its conserved first and last residue. The order of the fields is D gene, clone size, V gene, J gene, CDR3 DNA, CDR3 protein. The D gene is left open where the match is weak. The size of a clone is reported for some rows only, either as once, few or many, or as a class for expanded clones.

D: .; size: .; V: TRBV9; J: TRBJ2-7; DNA: TGTGCCAGCAGCGGGAACAGTTTTGGCGAGCAGTACTTC; CDR3: CASSGNSFGEQYF
D: .; size: .; V: TRBV7-9; J: TRBJ1-1; DNA: TGTGCCAGCAGCCTGGGCACGGTAACTGAAGCTTTCTTT; CDR3: CASSLGTVTEAFF
D: TRBD1; size: .; V: TRBV7-2; J: TRBJ1-2; DNA: TGTGCCAGCAGCTCCCGGGACAGAGACTATGGCTACACCTTC; CDR3: CASSSRDRDYGYTF
D: TRBD1; size: .; V: TRBV27; J: TRBJ1-1; DNA: TGTGCCAGCACCGCCGGGACAGGGTTGAACACTGAAGCTTTCTTT; CDR3: CASTAGTGLNTEAFF
D: TRBD1; size: once; V: TRBV30; J: TRBJ2-1; DNA: TGTGCCTGGTGGGACAGGGTCGCCTGGAATGAGCAGTTCTTC; CDR3: CAWWDRVAWNEQFF
D: .; size: .; V: TRBV29-1; J: TRBJ2-5; DNA: TGCAGCGTTGAAGGGTCAGATCAAGAGACCCAGTACTTC; CDR3: CSVEGSDQETQYF
D: .; size: once; V: TRBV29-1; J: TRBJ1-2; DNA: TGCAGCGTTGAACCGGACACCTCCCGTCATGGCTACACCTTC; CDR3: CSVEPDTSRHGYTF
D: .; size: .; V: TRBV9; J: TRBJ2-7; DNA: TGTGCCAGCAGCCCGGGTGACGAGCAGTACTTC; CDR3: CASSPGDEQYF
D: .; size: .; V: TRBV5-1; J: TRBJ2-1; DNA: TGCGCCAGCAGCTCGGGACCCACTAGCCCAAAGCAGTTCTTC; CDR3: CASSSGPTSPKQFF
D: .; size: .; V: TRBV19; J: TRBJ1-2; DNA: TGTGCCAGTATCGGACTAAACTATGGCTACACCTTC; CDR3: CASIGLNYGYTF
D: TRBD2; size: .; V: TRBV27; J: TRBJ2-7; DNA: TGTGCCAGCAGTCCCGGGACTAGCGGGAGGAACGAGCAGTACTTC; CDR3: CASSPGTSGRNEQYF
D: .; size: .; V: TRBV7-3; J: TRBJ2-3; DNA: TGTGCCAGCAGCTTAGTAATAACAGATACGCAGTATTTT; CDR3: CASSLVITDTQYF